This T cell receptor beta chain comes out of a study of tumor-infiltrating lymphocytes in primary liver carcinoma. Study as a whole: Surgical resection was used to treat these primary liver carcinoma patients.

This clonotype was seen a few times. The antigen remains unidentified. Looked up from germline, CDR1 is MNHEY and CDR2 is SVGAGI. V dropped 4 bases and J dropped 3; count of bases not matched to a gene: 7. CDR3 length: 15 amino acids. A primer in the constant region served to generate TCR beta cDNA from about 470 ng of total RNA. Three rounds of nested multiplex PCR with slightly modified ARM-PCR produced TCR beta libraries. The opening two PCR rounds, about 10 cycles each, paired TRBV1-TRBV30 forward primers with a C-beta reverse primer. Via MiXCR, TCRdb re-called the multiplex PCR reads, giving one row per CDR3 protein. The table records 250,000 to 350,000 distinct CDR3 sequences, more than 55% of them present only once. The study extracted blood RNA from unsorted whole blood and also extracted germline DNA. Investigators obtained roughly 3.9 milliliters of peripheral blood ahead of surgery. Points from the study as a whole: Since the samples were bulk and unsorted, the CD4+ and CD8+ repertoires were not compared.

The sequence came from a woman in her twenties or thirties with primary liver carcinoma and hepatitis B virus infection. The chain carries TRBV6-5 and TRBJ1-2; 8 positions agree with TRBD1. Sequenced sample: peripheral blood. The CDR3 DNA sequence: TGTGCCAGCAGTTCCCTCGGGACAGGACACTATGGCTACACCTTC. It translates to CASSSLGTGHYGYTF.